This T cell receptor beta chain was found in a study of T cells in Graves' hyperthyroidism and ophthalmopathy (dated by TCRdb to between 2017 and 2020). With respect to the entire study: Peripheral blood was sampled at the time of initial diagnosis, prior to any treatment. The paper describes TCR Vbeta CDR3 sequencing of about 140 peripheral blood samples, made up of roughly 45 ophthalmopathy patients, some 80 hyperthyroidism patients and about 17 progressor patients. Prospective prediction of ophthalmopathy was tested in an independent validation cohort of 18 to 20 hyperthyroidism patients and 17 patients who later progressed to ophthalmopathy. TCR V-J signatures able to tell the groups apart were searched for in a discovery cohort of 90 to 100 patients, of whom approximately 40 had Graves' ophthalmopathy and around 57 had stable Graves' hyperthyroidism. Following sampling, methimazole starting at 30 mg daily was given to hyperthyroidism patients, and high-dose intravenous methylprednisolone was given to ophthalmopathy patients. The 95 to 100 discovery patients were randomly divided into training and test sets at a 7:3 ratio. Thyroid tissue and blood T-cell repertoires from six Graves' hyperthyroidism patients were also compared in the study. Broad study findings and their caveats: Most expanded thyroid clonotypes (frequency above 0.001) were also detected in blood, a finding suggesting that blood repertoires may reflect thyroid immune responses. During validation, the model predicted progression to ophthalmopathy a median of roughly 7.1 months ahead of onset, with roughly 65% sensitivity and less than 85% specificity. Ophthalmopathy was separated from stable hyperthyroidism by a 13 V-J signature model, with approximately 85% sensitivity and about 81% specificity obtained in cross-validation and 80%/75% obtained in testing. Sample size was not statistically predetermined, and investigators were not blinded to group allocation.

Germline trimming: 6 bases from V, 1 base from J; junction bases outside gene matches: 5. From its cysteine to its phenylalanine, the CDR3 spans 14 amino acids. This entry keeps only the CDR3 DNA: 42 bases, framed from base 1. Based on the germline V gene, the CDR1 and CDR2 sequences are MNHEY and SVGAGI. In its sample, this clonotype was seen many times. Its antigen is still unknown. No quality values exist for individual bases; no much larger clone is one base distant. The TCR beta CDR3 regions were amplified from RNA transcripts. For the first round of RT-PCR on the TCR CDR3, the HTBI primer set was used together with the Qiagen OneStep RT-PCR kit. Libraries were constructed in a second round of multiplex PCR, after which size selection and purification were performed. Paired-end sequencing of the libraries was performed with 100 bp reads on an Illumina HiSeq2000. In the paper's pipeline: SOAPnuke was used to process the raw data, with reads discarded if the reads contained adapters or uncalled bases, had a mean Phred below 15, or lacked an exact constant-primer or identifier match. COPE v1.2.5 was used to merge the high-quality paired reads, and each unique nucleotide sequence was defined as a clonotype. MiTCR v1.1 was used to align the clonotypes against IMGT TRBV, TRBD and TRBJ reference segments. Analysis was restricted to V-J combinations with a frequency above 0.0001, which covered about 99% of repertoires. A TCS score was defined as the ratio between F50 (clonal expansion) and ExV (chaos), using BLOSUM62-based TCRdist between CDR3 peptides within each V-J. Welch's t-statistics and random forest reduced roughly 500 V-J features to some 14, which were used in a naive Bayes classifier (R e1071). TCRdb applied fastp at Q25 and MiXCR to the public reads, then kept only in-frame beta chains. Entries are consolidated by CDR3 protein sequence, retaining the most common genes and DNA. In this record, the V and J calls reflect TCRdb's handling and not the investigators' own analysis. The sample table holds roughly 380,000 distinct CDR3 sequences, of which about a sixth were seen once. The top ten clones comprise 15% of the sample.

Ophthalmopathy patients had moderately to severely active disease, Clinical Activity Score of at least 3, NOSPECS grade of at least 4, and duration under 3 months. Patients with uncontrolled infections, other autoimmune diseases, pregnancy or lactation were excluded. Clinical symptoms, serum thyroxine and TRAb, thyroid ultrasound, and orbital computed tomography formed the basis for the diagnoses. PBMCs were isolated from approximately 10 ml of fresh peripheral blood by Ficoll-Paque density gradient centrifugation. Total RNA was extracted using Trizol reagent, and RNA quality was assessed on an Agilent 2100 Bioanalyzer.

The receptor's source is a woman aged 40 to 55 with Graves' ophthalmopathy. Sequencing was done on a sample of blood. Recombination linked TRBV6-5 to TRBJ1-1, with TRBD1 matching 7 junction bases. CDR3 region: CASRGGTENTEAFF. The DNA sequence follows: TGTGCCAGCAGGGGGGGGACAGAGAACACTGAAGCTTTCTTT.